This T cell receptor (beta chain) was retrieved from a study of blood T cells in healthy people across ages. The study, taken as a whole, reports: Naive T cell percentage and TCR beta diversity correlated strongly.

PCR was performed a second time for about 7 to 12 cycles using a sample-barcoded 5' primer and a J-beta primer mix. In TCRdb, the 5' RACE reads were re-called with MiXCR into one record per CDR3 protein. The sample yields 780,000 or so distinct CDR3 sequences, roughly three fifths seen once. The CDR3 is made up of 14 amino acids. The germline V gene has CDR1 SNHLY and CDR2 FYNNEI. The J segment lost 4 bases and the V segment lost 8 bases, leaving 7 bases of the junction unmatched. With regard to this clonotype: Its target is not known.

The study recruited healthy Caucasian donors from Russia who were aged roughly 6 to 100. V and J are TRBV2 and TRBJ2-1; 8 nucleotides match TRBD2. The sample consisted of blood. This TCR came from a man in his forties or fifties in good health. As DNA, the CDR3 is TGTGCCAGCGCAACTAGCGGCCTTTACAATGAGCAGTTCTTC. Translating gives CASATSGLYNEQFF.